This is a list of T cell receptor beta chains from one sample in a study of blood T cells in healthy people across ages. TCRdb recomputed calls from the 5' RACE reads with MiXCR, one row per CDR3 protein. In the table there are over a million distinct CDR3 sequences, less than 25% of which are singletons. These data are also associated with another study on T cells of mothers and their children.

The sequencing sample was made of blood. These receptors came from a girl aged 2 to 10 in good health. CDR3s leave out the opening cysteine and the closing phenylalanine or tryptophan. A D gene is named only where the DNA matches it firmly. The listing skips clone size in some rows; elsewhere it reads once, few, many or a size class.

few,-,-,TRBV20-1,SARDVEQF
-,TRBJ1-1,-,TRBV27,ASSSGALNAEAF
-,TRBJ1-4,-,TRBV29-1,SVEGEQEEKLF
-,-,-,TRBV20-1,SASVPDLSYEQY
many,-,TRBD1,TRBV27,ASRLTGSSYEQY
-,TRBJ2-4,-,TRBV6-6,ASSGQPLAKNIQY
few,-,-,TRBV15,ATQRPAAPAGDEQF
-,TRBJ1-1,-,TRBV7-3,ASSLNPSGNTEAF
few,TRBJ2-2,-,TRBV2,ASSEAAWGTGELF
few,TRBJ1-1,-,TRBV29-1,SVERSTSEAF
-,TRBJ2-3,TRBD1,TRBV24-1,ATSAPGQGADTQY
-,TRBJ2-2,-,TRBV10-3,AISEGGHTGELF
many,TRBJ2-2,-,TRBV12-3/TRBV12-4,ASSSGPNTGELF
-,TRBJ2-3,-,TRBV12-3/TRBV12-4,ASSPQRFSTDTQY
few,TRBJ2-2,-,TRBV7-8,ASNSRRGTGELF
few,TRBJ2-1,-,TRBV20-1,SSRGPYNEQF
-,TRBJ1-2,-,TRBV29-1,SVLSPLYGYT
few,TRBJ2-5,-,TRBV12-3/TRBV12-4,ASQNSGETQY
-,TRBJ2-3,TRBD2,TRBV4-2,ASSHRPSRSGVGTDTQY
many,TRBJ2-7,-,TRBV12-3/TRBV12-4,ASSSPNYEQY
-,TRBJ1-1,TRBD1,TRBV18,ASSPQQGKDTEAF
few,TRBJ2-5,TRBD1,TRBV20-1,SATDRGRNLQETQY
-,TRBJ2-5,TRBD1,TRBV20-1,SAGVPGQGKTQY
once,TRBJ2-7,TRBD1,TRBV20-1,SARDGTGRPEQY
many,TRBJ2-5,-,TRBV28,ASSLRQQETQY
few,-,-,TRBV29-1,SAGGGQGIRSDEQY
-,TRBJ2-1,TRBD2,TRBV29-1,SVEDPTSGGGSYNEQF
-,TRBJ2-5,TRBD2,TRBV6-5,ASSYSSKRREFRETQY
-,TRBJ2-7,TRBD1,TRBV2,ASSEGRRGTGVYEQY
few,TRBJ2-2,-,TRBV20-1,SARQAGSGLTGELF
-,-,-,TRBV5-6,ASSLGRAGRQF